This T cell receptor (beta chain) was identified during a study of T-cell reconstitution after alpha-beta-depleted transplantation in children. Notes on the study in general: Elevated TCRbeta diversity at day 60 was traced, in some patients, to surviving recipient T cells and thymic progenitors. There were reportedly several hundred expanded graft clones from which alpha-beta T cells came about two months after transplant. At the one-year point after transplant, T-cell counts and TCRbeta diversity were found to come mostly from T cells that had been newly produced.

This clonotype showed up many times. Antigen: not known. CDR1 and CDR2 from the germline V gene are SGHRS and YFSETQ. The V end lost 0 bases, the J end lost 1 base, and 5 bases lay between the germline ends. CDR3 length: 13 amino acids. Molecular barcoding with unique molecular identifiers was used for the TCRbeta library. TCRdb processed the PCR reads anew with MiXCR; each CDR3 protein has one entry. The sample records 800,000 to 1,000,000 distinct CDR3 sequences, 25% to 35% being singletons. The material was PBMCs, mostly from graft donor cells, obtained 360 days after TCRalphabeta/CD19-depleted stem cell transplant. V and J are TRBV5-1 and TRBJ2-7; D remains unclear. This receptor was obtained from a boy in the first two years of life who had a stem cell transplant for SCID, so the T cells may come from the graft donor. In DNA, the CDR3 is TGCGCCAGCAGCTTGGCCACGTCCTACGAGCAGTACTTC. This sequence encodes CASSLATSYEQYF.